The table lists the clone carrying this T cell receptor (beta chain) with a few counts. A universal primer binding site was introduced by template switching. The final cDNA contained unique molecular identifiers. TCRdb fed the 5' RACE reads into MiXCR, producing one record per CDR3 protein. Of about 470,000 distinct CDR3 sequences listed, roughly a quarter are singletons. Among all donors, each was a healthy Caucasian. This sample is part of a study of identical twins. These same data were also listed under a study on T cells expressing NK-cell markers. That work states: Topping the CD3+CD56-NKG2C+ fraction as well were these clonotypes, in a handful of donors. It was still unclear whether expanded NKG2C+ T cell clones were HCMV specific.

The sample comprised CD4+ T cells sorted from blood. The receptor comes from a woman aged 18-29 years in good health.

CDR3 protein: CASSFWGSNQPQHF. As DNA, the CDR3 is TGTGCCAGCAGTTTTTGGGGTAGCAATCAGCCCCAGCATTTT. The chain carries TRBV12-3 or TRBV12-4 and TRBJ1-5, with D hard to call. The V end lost 3 bases, the J end lost 0 bases, and 6 bases lay between the germline ends. This CDR3 is 14 amino acids long.